The rows below give T cell receptor beta chains drawn from one sample of a study of cytomegalovirus exposure and HLA in healthy donors. Clones were sequenced by immunoSEQ multiplex PCR, and TCRdb holds only the in-frame ones, with some missing. The table lists some 160,000 clones, about nine tenths of them singletons. Sequenced: PBMCs. The source of these receptors is a man between 18 and 35 years old in good health and CMV-seronegative. Each CDR3 is given without its conserved first and last residue. D genes are given only for firm matches.

D,V,CDR3
NA,TRBV7-6,ASSPVNPISYNEQF
TRBD1,TRBV13,ASSLVSGTGNNSPLH
TRBD1,TRBV2,ASTGTGNGELF
TRBD1,TRBV25-1,ASSEATTQGSVDEKLF
NA,TRBV7-9,ASTPPGGGTEAF
NA,TRBV6-6,ATDIDTGELF
TRBD2,TRBV9,ASSPIHVSGGFQETQY
TRBD1,TRBV11-3,ASDRDSAGELF
NA,TRBV27,ASSTPDTQETQY
TRBD2,TRBV9,ASSVGAGGQF
NA,TRBV6-5,ASQRDGSDTDTQY
NA,TRBV6-6,ASSYSRQGSYEQY